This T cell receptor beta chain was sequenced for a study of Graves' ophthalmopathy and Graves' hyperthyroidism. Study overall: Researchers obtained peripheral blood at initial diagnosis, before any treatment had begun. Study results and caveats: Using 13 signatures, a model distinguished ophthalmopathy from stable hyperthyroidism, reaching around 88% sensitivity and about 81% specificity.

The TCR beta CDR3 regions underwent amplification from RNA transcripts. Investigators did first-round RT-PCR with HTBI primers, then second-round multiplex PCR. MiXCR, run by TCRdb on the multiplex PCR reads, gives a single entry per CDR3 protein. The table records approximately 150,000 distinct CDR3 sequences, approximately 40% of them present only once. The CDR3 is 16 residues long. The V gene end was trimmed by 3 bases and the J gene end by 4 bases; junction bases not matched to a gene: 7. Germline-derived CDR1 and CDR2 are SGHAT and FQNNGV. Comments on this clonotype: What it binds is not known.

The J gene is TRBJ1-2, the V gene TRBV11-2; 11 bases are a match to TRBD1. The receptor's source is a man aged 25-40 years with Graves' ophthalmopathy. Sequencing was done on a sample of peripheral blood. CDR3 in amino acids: CASSFGDRGISYGYTF. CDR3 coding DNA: TGTGCCAGCAGCTTCGGGGACAGGGGGATATCCTATGGCTACACCTTC.